This T cell receptor beta chain was sequenced for a study of early T cells in non-severe SARS-CoV-2 infection. Study information: Sequenced bulk RNA came from whole blood that was unsorted, and chains were unpaired. Whole-study results and caveats: Database matching using VDJdb favored anti-spike CD8 responses, with private and CD4 specificities left missing.

A note on this clonotype: Its antigen is undetermined.

The V and J ends lost 5 bases and 7 bases respectively, with 17 bases between them. The germline CDR1 and CDR2 sequences are GTSNPN and SVGIG (reference sequence). CDR3 length: 13 amino acids. cDNA molecules, individually, were tagged with unique molecular identifiers. Each CDR3 protein gets one entry after TCRdb re-called the 5' RACE reads with MiXCR. The profile shows under 90,000 distinct CDR3 sequences, approximately 13% of them singletons. This sequence joins TRBV30 and TRBJ1-2; D might be TRBD1 (6 bases). The sequence derives from an adult who was a healthcare worker with PCR-confirmed SARS-CoV-2 infection or an uninfected control (not recorded which). Input material: whole blood. The CDR3 DNA reads as TGTGCCTGGGCGCGGACAGCCTGGGCTGGCTACACCTTC. This gives the protein CAWARTAWAGYTF.